The 23 T cell receptor beta chains listed next were all sequenced from one sample in a study of T cells after yellow fever vaccination. TCRdb re-called the 5' RACE reads through MiXCR, storing one row per CDR3 protein. Altogether approximately 260,000 distinct CDR3 sequences are present, roughly 4.8% being singletons, with the ten largest covering roughly 3.5%. The sample consisted of CD4+ T cells sorted from PBMCs, taken on the day of the yellow fever booster vaccination. These receptors all come from a man in his late teens or twenties who received the YFV17D yellow fever vaccine.

In its sample, this clonotype was seen a few times. This rearrangement joins TRBV20-1 to TRBJ2-5; unclear D gene. CDR3 length: 12 amino acids. Looked up from germline, CDR1 is DFQATT and CDR2 is SNEGSKA (reference sequence). The V and J ends lost 6 bases and 5 bases respectively, with 13 bases between them. This CDR3 reads CSATNLGETQYF. The CDR3 region has the DNA TGCAGTGCCACGAACCTGGGGGAGACCCAGTACTTC.

The chain couples TRBV25-1 to TRBJ2-6; 11 positions match TRBD2. With 6 bases clipped from V and 3 bases from J, the junction kept 7 bases outside the gene matches. The CDR3 has 17 amino acids. CDR1 is MGHDK and CDR2 is SYGVNS in the germline V gene. CDR3 DNA: TGTGCCAGCAGCCACCTAGCGGGGGGAGTTGGGGCCAACGTCCTGACTTTC. It yields the protein CASSHLAGGVGANVLTF.

Many counts were recorded for this clonotype. The chain couples TRBV5-4 to TRBJ2-5; a possible D gene is TRBD2 (5 bases). Trimming left V 10 bases short and J 10 bases short, with 17 bases between. The CDR3 is 11 residues long. Germline values: CDR1 SGHNT, CDR2 YYREEE (reference sequence). This CDR3 is CAARVGIDQYF. The CDR3 DNA is TGTGCCGCGCGGGTCGGCATAGACCAGTACTTC.

The chain joins TRBV5-5 to TRBJ1-1; 11 nucleotides agree with TRBD1. The trim removed 4 bases at V and 1 base at J, leaving 6 bases unmatched. The CDR3 consists of 16 residues. Germline CDR1 reads SGHKS; CDR2 reads YYEKEE (reference sequence). The CDR3 sequence: CASSPRTGGSNTEAFF. CDR3 bases: TGTGCCAGCAGCCCACGGACAGGGGGCTCGAACACTGAAGCTTTCTTT.

This clonotype was detected a few times. The chain joins TRBV10-3 to TRBJ1-2; possible D gene TRBD1, 5 bases. The V gene lost 4 bases and the J gene lost 3 bases, with 9 bases spanning the gap. CDR3 size: 13 residues. Germline V lookup: CDR1 ENHRY, CDR2 SYGVKD. The CDR3 here is CAISGQGDYGYTF. The CDR3 bases are TGTGCCATCAGTGGGCAGGGTGACTATGGCTACACCTTC.

This clonotype was picked up a small number of times. The V call is TRBV11-2, the J call TRBJ2-3; 13 bases are shared with TRBD2. V lost 0 bases, J lost 11 bases, and 11 bases stayed unmatched. Germline CDR1 and CDR2: SGHAT and FQNNGV. The CDR3 extends over 17 amino acids. As DNA, the CDR3 is TGTGCCAGCAGCTTAGATCCCGGACTAGCGGGGGCATGGGGGCAGTATTTT. Its protein is CASSLDPGLAGAWGQYF.

The CDR3 spells CSARDVSSYEQYF. The CDR3 coding sequence is TGCAGTGCTAGGGACGTAAGCTCCTACGAGCAGTACTTC. The chain recombines TRBV20-1 with TRBJ2-7; D is undetermined. Germline loops: CDR1 DFQATT, CDR2 SNEGSKA (reference sequence). This CDR3 contains 13 residues. The V end lost 3 bases, the J end lost 0 bases, and 9 bases lay between the germline ends.

In this sample, this clonotype turned up many times. This chain connects TRBV3-1 to TRBJ2-1, with D perhaps assigned TRBD1 or TRBD2 (6 bases each). Germline CDR1 is LGHDT and CDR2 is YNNKEL (reference sequence). The CDR3 contains 12 residues. V was clipped by 6 bases and J by 9 bases, with 12 bases between them. CDR3 residues: CASSDWGAEQFF. The CDR3 nucleotides read TGTGCCAGCAGTGATTGGGGGGCTGAGCAGTTCTTC.

The chain is built from TRBV6-5 and TRBJ2-3, with TRBD2 matching 11 bases. The ends lost 6 bases at V and 2 bases at J; junction bases unmatched: 4. The CDR3 totals 15 residues. CDR1 is MNHEY and CDR2 is SVGAGI in the germline V gene. The CDR3: CASSRGLAVTDTQYF. For the CDR3, the DNA is TGTGCCAGCAGCCGGGGACTAGCGGTCACAGATACGCAGTATTTT.

This clonotype was seen only a few times. The genes are TRBV7-9 and TRBJ1-6; 7 nucleotides line up with TRBD1. The CDR3 is 15 amino acids. Losses at the gene ends were 5 bases for V and 7 bases for J; bases not matched to a gene: 8. Looked up from germline, CDR1 is SEHNR and CDR2 is FQNEAQ (reference sequence). The CDR3 reads CASSVRGQANSPLHF. CDR3 sequence (DNA): TGTGCCAGCAGCGTTCGAGGACAGGCAAATTCACCCCTCCACTTT.

The rearrangement links TRBV7-6 to TRBJ1-6; a weak D match, TRBD1 (6 bases). The CDR3 spans 14 residues. The germline V and J ends were trimmed by 5 bases and 5 bases, with 10 bases remaining between them. Per the germline V gene, CDR1 is SGHVS and CDR2 is FNYEAQ. The CDR3 spells CASSRRGDNSPLHF. CDR3 DNA sequence: TGTGCCAGCAGCCGCAGGGGTGATAATTCACCCCTCCACTTT.

V gene TRBV6-2 or TRBV6-3 combines with J gene TRBJ2-7; D tentatively fits TRBD1 or TRBD2 (6 bases each). V dropped 4 bases and J dropped 3 bases, with 13 bases sitting between them. The CDR3 sequence is 14 residues long. Germline CDR1 and CDR2: MNHEY and SVGEGT. The CDR3 nucleotides read TGTGCCAGCAGTTCAAGGGGGGCTCTCTACGAGCAGTACTTC. Translation: CASSSRGALYEQYF.

V gene TRBV4-2 combines with J gene TRBJ2-1, with 10 bases identical to TRBD1. The CDR3 totals 18 residues. Germline-derived CDR1 and CDR2 are LGHNA and YNFKEQ. The ends lost 3 bases at V and 5 bases at J; junction bases unmatched: 13. This CDR3 is CASSQKKGRQGAHNEQFF. The CDR3 DNA reads as TGTGCCAGCAGCCAGAAAAAGGGGCGACAGGGGGCGCACAATGAGCAGTTCTTC.

This clonotype was seen repeatedly, ten times or more. J is TRBJ2-2 and V is TRBV10-3; no definite D call. From germline, CDR1 is ENHRY and CDR2 SYGVKD. The CDR3 runs to 12 residues. Trimming removed 6 bases at V and 6 bases at J, with 8 bases between. The CDR3 sequence is CAIRPEAGELFF. The DNA of the CDR3 is TGTGCCATCAGGCCCGAGGCCGGGGAGCTGTTTTTT.

V usage is TRBV6-1 and J usage is TRBJ1-6; D is ambiguous. The CDR3 sequence is 18 residues long. Germline V gives CDR1 MNHNS, CDR2 SASEGT. Trimming left V 8 bases short and J 5 bases short, with 25 bases between. Written as DNA, the CDR3 is TGTGCCAGCCAACGCAGAATAGGTCGGGCATCCGATAATTCACCCCTCCACTTT. Translation gives CASQRRIGRASDNSPLHF.

This clonotype was recorded at least ten times. The gene calls are TRBV5-6 and TRBJ2-4; the D is unclear. The V gene lost 5 bases and the J gene lost 1 base, with 16 bases spanning the gap. This CDR3 has 16 amino acids. The germline V gene has CDR1 SGHDT and CDR2 YYEEEE. Here the CDR3 DNA reads TGTGCCAGCAGTCCGGGCCCGGAAGGGGCCAAAAACATTCAGTACTTC. Translation: CASSPGPEGAKNIQYF. Using reference TRBV5-6 and TRBJ2-4 for the parts outside the CDR3, the full variable domain is DAGVTQSPTHLIKTRGQQVTLRCSPKSGHDTVSWYQQALGQGPQFIFQYYEEEERQRGNFPDRFSGHQFPNYSSELNVNALLLGDSALYLCASSPGPEGAKNIQYFGAGTRLSVL.

This clonotype has more than one count but fewer than ten. The chain links TRBV14 to TRBJ1-4, with D perhaps matching TRBD1 (6 bases). Germline V gives CDR1 SGHDN, CDR2 FVKESK. Trimming removed 2 bases from V and 2 bases from J, with 9 bases in between. The CDR3 runs to 15 residues. The CDR3 is CASSQTGTTNEKLFF. The CDR3 nucleotides are TGTGCCAGCAGCCAAACAGGGACCACTAATGAAAAACTGTTTTTT.

This clonotype has a count of ten or more. V is TRBV12-3 or TRBV12-4 and J is TRBJ1-1, with D possibly being TRBD1 (5 bases). This CDR3 has 13 residues. Deletions cut 4 bases from V and 1 base from J, with 7 bases between. This CDR3 reads CASSYTGNTEAFF. The DNA of the CDR3 is TGTGCCAGCAGTTACACAGGGAACACTGAAGCTTTCTTT.

The chain is built from TRBV5-1 and TRBJ2-1; D tentatively reads TRBD1 or TRBD2 (5 bases each). V was cut by 4 bases and J by 6 bases, with 14 bases left in between. Germline assignment: CDR1 SGHRS and CDR2 YFSETQ. This CDR3 is 14 amino acids long. This CDR3 reads CASSAEGPGNEQFF. The CDR3 nucleotides read TGCGCCAGCAGCGCCGAGGGGCCCGGCAATGAGCAGTTCTTC. Full variable domain (remainder filled in from reference TRBV5-1 and TRBJ2-1): KAGVTQTPRYLIKTRGQQVTLSCSPISGHRSVSWYQQTPGQGLQFLFEYFSETQRNKGNFPGRFSGRQFSNSRSEMNVSTLELGDSALYLCASSAEGPGNEQFFGPGTRLTVL.

This clonotype appeared a few times. The V and J genes are TRBV30 and TRBJ2-5; 8 bases agree with TRBD2. The CDR3 length is 18 residues. J lost 0 bases, V lost 1 base, and 13 bases had no gene match. CDR1 is GTSNPN and CDR2 is SVGIG in the germline V gene (reference sequence). The CDR3 DNA reads TGTGCCTGGAGTGACTATTTCCGGGGGGGCCTCTACCAAGAGACCCAGTACTTC. It yields the protein CAWSDYFRGGLYQETQYF.

This clonotype came up many times. The chain uses TRBV5-1 and TRBJ2-5; 10 bases are shared with TRBD2. Germline-derived CDR1 and CDR2 are SGHRS and YFSETQ. This CDR3 has 17 residues. Trimming removed 0 bases from V and 0 bases from J; junction bases left unmatched: 5. The CDR3 reads CASSLGVLAGDQETQYF. The DNA of the CDR3 is TGCGCCAGCAGCTTGGGGGTCCTAGCGGGGGACCAAGAGACCCAGTACTTC.

The chain recombines TRBV6-2 or TRBV6-3 with TRBJ2-2, with D perhaps TRBD2 (5 bases). The V gene lost 2 bases and the J gene lost 7 bases, with 11 bases spanning the gap. The CDR3 extends over 14 amino acids. Germline loops: CDR1 MNHEY, CDR2 SVGEGT. The CDR3 region is CASSYPLANGELFF. CDR3 DNA: TGTGCCAGCAGTTACCCGCTAGCTAACGGGGAGCTGTTTTTT.

This clonotype was picked up many times. The CDR3 region has the DNA TGCAGTGCTAGAAGTGGTAACCCCAATCAGCCCCAGCATTTT. This encodes CSARSGNPNQPQHF. The genes are TRBV20-1 and TRBJ1-5; D not resolved. CDR3 size: 14 residues. V was trimmed by 2 bases and J by 3 bases, leaving 11 bases between them. Germline lookup yields CDR1 DFQATT and CDR2 SNEGSKA (reference sequence).